This T cell receptor (beta chain) is drawn from a study of vaccination effects on CD4 cells after COVID-19 (dated by TCRdb to between 2022 and 2023). About the study as a whole: In the ViraFEST assay, PBMC were stimulated with viral peptide pools, and TCR sequencing was then used to find antigen-specific CD4+ T cell clonotypes based on their expansion. Post-vaccine samples across the study were collected a median of 72 days after the second dose, with a range of 14 to 241. Some 1.9 million PBMC per well were cultured with 10 ug/ml peptides in IMDM containing roughly 5% human AB serum, around 10 IU/ml IL-2 and gentamicin. The study compared SARS-CoV-2 spike-specific CD4+ TCR repertoires before and after mRNA vaccination in COVID-19 convalescent patients and infection-naive vaccine recipients. The full study included 9 to 10 COVID-19 convalescent patients and several SARS-CoV-2-naive healthy vaccine recipients. Cultures from other donors in the study were sequenced with the Oncomine TCR Beta short-read assay on an Illumina iSeq 100. Study-level results and caveats: Among healthy vaccine recipients, nearly all vaccine-induced clones were SARS-CoV-2 mono-reactive, and just 1 of 255 was cross-reactive with common cold coronaviruses. Limitations of the study were the small number of convalescent patients and the absence of early post-infection timepoints. At late post-vaccination timepoints, both infection-induced and vaccine-induced clones showed marked clonal contraction, consistent with waning T cell responses.

Compared with the rest of its sample, this clone is medium-sized (0.01 to 0.1%). This receptor's antigen is unknown. No quality values exist for individual bases; no much larger clone is one base distant. Receptor libraries were prepared by the immunoSEQ multiplex PCR assay. DNA from the cultured, isolated CD4+ T cells was subjected to TCR beta CDR3 sequencing. For the original study's pipeline: Non-productive TCR sequences were removed and reads were trimmed to the CDR3 region, keeping CDR3s of at least 7 amino acids. Antigen-specific clonotypes were identified using the MANAFEST web app by comparison of expansion in peptide wells against reference cultures. For clones to be considered positive, expansion at FDR<0.05 versus reference and all other wells, an odds ratio above 5, and a frequency above 0.1% in two replicate wells were required. Cross-reactive clonotypes were defined as significantly expanded in SARS-CoV-2 spike wells and in at least one common cold coronavirus spike condition. CDR3 similarity was assessed by Levenshtein distance using the stringdist R package, and unrooted trees were constructed with ape in R 3.6.1. The table comes from immuneACCESS by way of TCRdb, which keeps in-frame sequences with V and J called. Part of the clones is missing from these tables; in studies checked, under half for an unresolved V gene and the rest for unknown reasons. For V, J and clone size, that table is used; D and trimming come from the DNA. Here the sample has fewer than 75,000 clones; around 80% occur a single time. The ten largest clones capture more than 2% of the sample.

After about 9 days of culture, CD4+ T cells were isolated with the EasySep CD4+ T cell isolation kit. Each participant received two doses of an mRNA SARS-CoV-2 vaccine, either BNT162b2 or mRNA-1273. Healthy vaccine recipients had no prior SARS-CoV-2 infection, confirmed by negative nucleocapsid antibodies before and after vaccination. On days 3 and 7, half of the culture medium was replaced with fresh IL-2-containing medium. Unless noted otherwise, every peptide stimulation condition was cultured in triplicate wells. PBMC were separated from whole blood using Ficoll-Paque Plus gradient centrifugation and were then either cryopreserved at -140C or used fresh. The QIAamp micro DNA kit was used to extract genomic DNA from the cultured CD4+ T cells. V is shortened by 6 bases, J by 1 base, and the region joining them spans 6 bases. The CDR3 contains 12 residues, cysteine and phenylalanine counted. Only CDR3 DNA remains: 36 bases, in frame from the first base.

The specimen comprised CD4+ T cells from PBMCs cultured without peptide, sampled after COVID-19 vaccination. The rearrangement combines TRBV12-3 or TRBV12-4 with TRBJ1-1, with no reliable assignment of the D segment. The clonotype was recovered from a human donor who received a COVID-19 vaccine. This receptor carries the CDR3 CASRGRNTEAFF. The DNA sequence reads TGTGCCAGCAGAGGCAGGAACACTGAAGCTTTCTTT.